This TCR beta chain was identified in a study of blood T cell repertoires in COVID-19. Original handling: Reference gene primer amplification gave nucleated cell count estimates. The table came from immunoSEQ multiplex PCR; TCRdb's copy has only in-frame clones and leaves some out. V and J calls and clone size are those listed in that table; D and trimming were worked out from the DNA. Among about 100,000 clones listed, roughly 85% were seen once. The V gene end was trimmed by 3 bases and the J gene end by 1 base; junction bases not matched to a gene: 11. CDR3 size: 17 residues. Germline V gives CDR1 SGHRS, CDR2 YFSETQ.

The sample comprised peripheral blood. The chain uses TRBV5-1 and TRBJ2-7; TRBD1 matches at 9 bases. The TCR comes from a woman in her sixties or seventies with acute or convalescent COVID-19. DNA of the CDR3: TGCGCCAGCAGCTCCGGGACAGGGTTTTATCGGTCCTACGAGCAGTACTTC. Residues: CASSSGTGFYRSYEQYF.